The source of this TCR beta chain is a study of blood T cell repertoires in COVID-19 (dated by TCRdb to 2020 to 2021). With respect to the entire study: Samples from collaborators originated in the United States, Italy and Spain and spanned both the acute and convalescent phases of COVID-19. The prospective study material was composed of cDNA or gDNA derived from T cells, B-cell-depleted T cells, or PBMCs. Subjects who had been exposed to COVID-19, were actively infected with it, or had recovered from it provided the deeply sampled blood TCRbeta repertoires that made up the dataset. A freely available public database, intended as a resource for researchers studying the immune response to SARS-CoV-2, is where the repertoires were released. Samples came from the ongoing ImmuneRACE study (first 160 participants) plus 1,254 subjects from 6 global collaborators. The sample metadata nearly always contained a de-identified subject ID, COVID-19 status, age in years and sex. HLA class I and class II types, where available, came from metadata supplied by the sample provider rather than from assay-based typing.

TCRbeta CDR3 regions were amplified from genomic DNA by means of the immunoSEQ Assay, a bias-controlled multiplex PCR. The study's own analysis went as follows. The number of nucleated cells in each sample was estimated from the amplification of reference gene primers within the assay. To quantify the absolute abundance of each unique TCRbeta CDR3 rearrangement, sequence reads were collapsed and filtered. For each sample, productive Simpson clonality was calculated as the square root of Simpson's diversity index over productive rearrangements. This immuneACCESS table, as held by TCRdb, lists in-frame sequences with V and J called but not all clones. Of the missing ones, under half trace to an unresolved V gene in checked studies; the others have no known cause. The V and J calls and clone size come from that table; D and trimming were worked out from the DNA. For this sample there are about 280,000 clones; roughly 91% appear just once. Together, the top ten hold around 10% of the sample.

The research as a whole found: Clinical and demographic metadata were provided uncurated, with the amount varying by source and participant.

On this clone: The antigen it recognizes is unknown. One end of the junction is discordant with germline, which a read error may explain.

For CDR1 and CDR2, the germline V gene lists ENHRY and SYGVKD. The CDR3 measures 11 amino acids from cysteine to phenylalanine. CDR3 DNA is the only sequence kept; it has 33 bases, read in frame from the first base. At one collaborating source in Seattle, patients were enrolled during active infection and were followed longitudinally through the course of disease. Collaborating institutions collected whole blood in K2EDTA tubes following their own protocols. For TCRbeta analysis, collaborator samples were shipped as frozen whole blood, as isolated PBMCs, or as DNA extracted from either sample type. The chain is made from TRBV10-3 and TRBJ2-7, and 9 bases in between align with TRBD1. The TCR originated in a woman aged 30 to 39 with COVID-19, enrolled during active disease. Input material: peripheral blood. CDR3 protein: CAIGNRDRVDF. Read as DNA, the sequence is TGTGCCATCGGAAACCGGGACAGGGTGGACTTC.